The present T cell receptor beta chain was sequenced within a study of T-cell memory formation after mild COVID-19. Per germline, CDR1 MNHEY and CDR2 SVGEGT. This CDR3 region has 13 residues. The V gene lost 8 bases and the J gene lost 3 bases, with 14 bases spanning the gap. MiXCR, applied by TCRdb to the 5' RACE reads, yields one record per CDR3 protein. The data hold about 440,000 distinct CDR3 sequences, with 15% to 20% observed a single time. The clonotype was recovered from an adult woman who had mild COVID-19 (a few samples of this study predate the infection). Cell type and time point are not known. The J gene is TRBJ2-7, the V gene TRBV6-2 or TRBV6-3, with D perhaps assigned TRBD1 or TRBD2 (5 bases each). The source material was PBMCs or a T cell subset sorted from them (not recorded which). The CDR3, as DNA: TGTGCCAGCTCGGGGCGACCGAGCTACGAGCAGTACTTC. It is translated as CASSGRPSYEQYF.